The 19 T cell receptor beta chains below all came from one sample that was sequenced in a study of T cell responses to AZD1222 COVID-19 vaccine. Sequencing was performed with immunoSEQ multiplex PCR; in TCRdb, only in-frame clones are kept and a portion is missing. The table includes roughly 120,000 clones, around 90% detected once. The source was peripheral blood, collected on day 0 of AZD1222 vaccination. These TCRs come from an adult in good health.

This chain links TRBV30 with TRBJ1-6; D possibly corresponds to TRBD1 (6 bases). Germline V gene sequence: CDR1 GTSNPN, CDR2 SVGIG (reference sequence). Trimming stripped 2 bases from V and 6 bases from J, with 20 bases between. CDR3 length: 17 amino acids. The CDR3 loop reads CAWSRGVGGSGNSPLHF. CDR3 DNA: TGTGCCTGGAGTAGAGGTGTAGGGGGAAGTGGTAATTCACCCCTCCACTTT.

This clone appeared once. This chain joins TRBV4-2 and TRBJ1-5; 11 bases are shared with TRBD1. CDR1 and CDR2 from the germline V gene are LGHNA and YNFKEQ. The CDR3 sequence is 15 residues long. V shed 2 bases and J 8 bases; nucleotides not matched to a gene: 5. For the CDR3, the DNA is TGTGCCAGCAGCCAACCACTGGGACAGGGGGAGCCCCAGCATTTT. Translated, it gives CASSQPLGQGEPQHF.

Notes on this clone: Other nucleotide sequences from this sample produce the same CDR3. The rearrangement links TRBV20-1 to TRBJ2-1; D is ambiguous. Trimming shortened V by 3 bases and J by 5 bases, and 5 bases separated the two germline ends. CDR3 length: 11 amino acids. The germline V gene encodes CDR1 DFQATT and CDR2 SNEGSKA (reference sequence). CDR3 nucleotide sequence: TGCAGTGCTAGCTGGAACAATGAGCAGTTCTTC. Residues: CSASWNNEQFF.

This clone is a singleton in its sample. The V gene is TRBV5-1, the J gene TRBJ2-1; 7 positions match TRBD1. This CDR3 is 16 amino acids long. Germline V gene lookup returns CDR1 SGHRS and CDR2 YFSETQ. With V trimmed by 0 bases and J by 1 base, 4 bases remained unmatched. DNA of the CDR3: TGCGCCAGCAGCTTGGGCCAGGGGGTATCCTACAATGAGCAGTTCTTC. This codes for CASSLGQGVSYNEQFF.

This sequence joins TRBV29-1 and TRBJ2-5; D not resolved. Germline V lookup: CDR1 SQVTM, CDR2 ANQGSEA. V was shortened by 7 bases and J by 7 bases, with 13 bases between the two germline ends. This CDR3 region has 11 residues. In nucleotides, the CDR3 is TGCAGCGCTCAGAACCGCGGGACCCAGTACTTC. The encoded protein is CSAQNRGTQYF.

The J gene is TRBJ1-5, the V gene TRBV27; no clear D gene. The CDR3 loop spans 13 amino acids. Germline V gene sequence: CDR1 MNHEY, CDR2 SMNVEV (reference sequence). The V end was cut by 3 bases, the J end by 4 bases, with 7 bases between. CDR3 residues: CASSFRLNQPQHF. The CDR3 nucleotides are TGTGCCAGCAGTTTCAGGTTAAATCAGCCCCAGCATTTT.

The chain links TRBV7-3 to TRBJ2-6; 15 bases are a match to TRBD2. V trimming: 5 bases; J trimming: 1 base; junction bases outside the gene matches: 3. Per germline, CDR1 SGHTA and CDR2 FQGTGA. This CDR3 region has 18 residues. The CDR3 DNA reads TGTGCCAGCAGCCTAGGGACTAGCGGGAGGTCTGGGGCCAACGTCCTGACTTTC. Translation: CASSLGTSGRSGANVLTF.

This chain uses TRBV10-1 with TRBJ1-1, with 9 nucleotides matching TRBD1. The trim removed 5 bases at V and 11 bases at J, leaving 9 bases unmatched. This CDR3 is 13 amino acids long. Germline values: CDR1 WNHNN, CDR2 SYGVQD (reference sequence). CDR3 nucleotides: TGCGCCAGCAGTCCGGGCCGGGACAGGGTTGCTTTCTTT. Translated: CASSPGRDRVAFF.

The rearrangement joins TRBV28 to TRBJ2-1, with D unresolved. There are 14 residues in the CDR3. The V gene lost 0 bases and the J gene lost 2 bases, with 5 bases spanning the gap. Germline V gene sequence: CDR1 MDHEN, CDR2 SYDVKM. The CDR3 is CASSLWVTYNEQFF. The DNA of the CDR3 is TGTGCCAGCAGTTTATGGGTAACCTACAATGAGCAGTTCTTC.

The chain recombines TRBV13 with TRBJ1-1, with D hard to call. The CDR3 runs 12 residues. The V gene lost 8 bases and the J gene lost 4 bases, with 11 bases spanning the gap. CDR1 is PRHDT, CDR2 FYEKMQ, per germline (reference sequence). This CDR3 reads CASSRRATEAFF. The CDR3, as DNA: TGTGCCAGCTCTAGACGGGCCACTGAAGCTTTCTTT. The complete variable domain, with remaining parts taken from reference TRBV13 and TRBJ1-1, reads AAGVIQSPRHLIKEKRETATLKCYPIPRHDTVYWYQQGPGQDPQFLISFYEKMQSDKGSIPDRFSAQQFSDYHSELNMSSLELGDSALYFCASSRRATEAFFGQGTRLTVV.

V and J are TRBV30 and TRBJ1-1; unclear D gene. The germline V and J ends were trimmed by 0 bases and 3 bases, with 8 bases remaining between them. This CDR3 is built from 13 residues. From germline, CDR1 is GTSNPN and CDR2 SVGIG (reference sequence). The CDR3 DNA follows: TGTGCCTGGAGTGTAGTCCTCCACACTGAAGCTTTCTTT. This gives the protein CAWSVVLHTEAFF. Variable domain in full (rest from reference TRBV30 and TRBJ1-1): SQTIHQWPATLVQPVGSPLSLECTVEGTSNPNLYWYRQAAGRGLQLLFYSVGIGQISSEVPQNLSASRPQDRQFILSSKKLLLSDSGFYLCAWSVVLHTEAFFGQGTRLTVV.

This chain uses TRBV2 with TRBJ1-6; unclear D gene. With 9 bases removed from V and 5 bases from J, the gap between germline ends came to 11 bases. The CDR3 runs 13 residues. CDR1 and CDR2 from the germline V gene are SNHLY and FYNNEI. CDR3 in DNA: TGTGCCAGGGCCGGGAACGATAATTCACCCCTCCACTTT. Translated: CARAGNDNSPLHF.

The chain recombines TRBV5-1 with TRBJ1-5, with TRBD1 identical over 10 bases. The CDR3 totals 15 residues. From germline, CDR1 is SGHRS and CDR2 YFSETQ. The J segment lost 6 bases and the V segment lost 4 bases, leaving 7 bases of the junction unmatched. CDR3 in amino acids: CASSEGQGRSQPQHF. Written as DNA, the CDR3 is TGCGCCAGCAGCGAGGGACAGGGGAGGAGTCAGCCCCAGCATTTT.

The rearrangement uses TRBV5-6 and TRBJ1-1; D remains ambiguous. V dropped 4 bases and J dropped 4 bases, with 11 bases sitting between them. The CDR3 length is 13 residues. The germline gives CDR1 SGHDT, CDR2 YYEEEE. The CDR3 spells CASSLKSGTEAFF. CDR3 DNA sequence: TGTGCCAGCAGCCTGAAGTCCGGCACTGAAGCTTTCTTT.

The chain links TRBV29-1 to TRBJ1-2, with no clear D. This CDR3 contains 15 residues. Germline CDR1 reads SQVTM; CDR2 reads ANQGSEA. V was shortened by 1 base and J by 4 bases, with 16 bases between the two germline ends. The chain's CDR3 is CSVEALETGFYGYTF. Here the CDR3 DNA reads TGCAGCGTTGAAGCCCTTGAGACGGGCTTCTATGGCTACACCTTC.

Remarks on this clone: Compared with germline, one end of the junction differs, possibly owing to a read error. The genes are TRBV6-1 and TRBJ1-5; the D gene is possibly TRBD1 (5 bases). This CDR3 is 10 amino acids long. The germline gives CDR1 MNHNS, CDR2 SASEGT. Written as DNA, the CDR3 is TGTGCCAGCAGTGACAGGGCTTTGTATTTT. Translation gives CASSDRALYF.

This clone was detected only once. The chain links TRBV27 to TRBJ1-5; D is unresolved. The CDR3 is made up of 12 amino acids. Trimming left V 5 bases short and J 4 bases short, with 6 bases between. Germline CDR1 MNHEY, CDR2 SMNVEV (reference sequence). The CDR3 region is CASSTGNQPQHF. The CDR3 DNA reads as TGTGCCAGCAGTACGGGGAATCAGCCCCAGCATTTT.

The chain uses TRBV2 and TRBJ2-7; possible D gene TRBD2, 7 bases. The CDR3 loop spans 13 amino acids. The V end lost 10 bases, the J end lost 5 bases, and 18 bases lay between the germline ends. Germline V gene lookup returns CDR1 SNHLY and CDR2 FYNNEI. CDR3 nucleotides: TGTGCCACGCAGAACAGGGAGGGACACGAGCAGTACTTC. It specifies CATQNREGHEQYF.

This chain links TRBV5-1 with TRBJ2-1; TRBD2 aligns across 9 bases. The CDR3 length is 15 residues. Trimming at V came to 7 bases and at J to 4 bases, leaving 9 bases not matched to a gene. The germline CDR1 and CDR2 sequences are SGHRS and YFSETQ. The DNA of the CDR3 is TGCGCCAGCCGCCGACTAGCGGAAATATACAATGAGCAGTTCTTC. Its translation: CASRRLAEIYNEQFF.